These 8 T cell receptor beta chains came from one sample sequenced in a study of OX40 agonist ivuxolimab in advanced cancers. Some clones are missing from TCRdb's copy, which holds only in-frame ones; the method was immunoSEQ multiplex PCR. The table has more than 45,000 clones, about 83% seen once. The sequenced sample was CD4+ or CD8+ T cells sorted from blood, obtained in a trial of the OX40 agonist ivuxolimab. These receptors came from an adult with an advanced solid tumor such as melanoma, head and neck, liver or kidney cancer.

The rearrangement uses TRBV20-1 and TRBJ2-1; no reliable D call. Trimming pared 3 bases from V and 8 bases from J, leaving 8 bases between. This CDR3 contains 11 residues. Germline CDR1 DFQATT, CDR2 SNEGSKA (reference sequence). Here the CDR3 DNA reads TGCAGTGCTAGCCGATTCGATGAGCAGTTCTTC. Amino acids: CSASRFDEQFF.

This chain uses TRBV2 with TRBJ2-3, with 9 bases aligning to TRBD1. The germline V gene has CDR1 SNHLY and CDR2 FYNNEI. The trim removed 4 bases at V and 0 bases at J, leaving 2 bases unmatched. This CDR3 is built from 15 residues. CDR3 residues: CASSADRGSTDTQYF. The CDR3 DNA follows: TGTGCCAGCAGTGCGGACAGGGGAAGCACAGATACGCAGTATTTT.

J is TRBJ1-2 and V is TRBV19; possible D gene TRBD1, 5 bases. This CDR3 spans 16 amino acids. CDR1 and CDR2 from the germline V gene are LNHDA and SQIVND (reference sequence). Trimming removed 5 bases at V and 2 bases at J, with 18 bases between. The chain's CDR3 is CASSFLSGPLNYGYTF. Here the CDR3 DNA reads TGTGCCAGTAGTTTCCTTTCGGGACCTCTAAACTATGGCTACACCTTC.

The V gene is TRBV5-4, the J gene TRBJ2-3, with D unclear. V dropped 0 bases and J dropped 4 bases, with 15 bases sitting between them. CDR3 length: 16 amino acids. Looked up from germline, CDR1 is SGHNT and CDR2 is YYREEE (reference sequence). In DNA form, the CDR3 reads TGTGCCAGCAGCTTGGGTCGGCTAGGCGAGGCAGATACGCAGTATTTT. It codes for CASSLGRLGEADTQYF.

The rearrangement uses TRBV7-9 and TRBJ1-5; D not resolved. V dropped 2 bases and J dropped 0 bases, with 8 bases sitting between them. The CDR3 has 15 amino acids. Germline-derived CDR1 and CDR2 are SEHNR and FQNEAQ (reference sequence). The DNA of the CDR3 is TGTGCCAGCAGCTTATTCGGAGATAGCAATCAGCCCCAGCATTTT. Its protein is CASSLFGDSNQPQHF.

The gene calls are TRBV7-9 and TRBJ1-1; a weak D match, TRBD1 (5 bases). The CDR3 extends over 15 amino acids. Germline V gives CDR1 SEHNR, CDR2 FQNEAQ (reference sequence). Trimming shortened V by 5 bases and J by 0 bases, and 13 bases separated the two germline ends. This chain's CDR3 is CASSRDRALNTEAFF. The CDR3 DNA reads as TGTGCCAGCAGCAGGGACCGGGCTTTGAACACTGAAGCTTTCTTT.

This chain joins TRBV7-8 and TRBJ2-5, with 10 bases that match TRBD1. Germline V gives CDR1 SGHVS, CDR2 FQNEAQ. V was clipped by 5 bases and J by 4 bases; unmatched bases: 7. The CDR3 extends over 15 amino acids. This CDR3 is CASSPGRDRGETQYF. CDR3 coding DNA: TGTGCCAGCAGCCCTGGACGGGACAGGGGAGAGACCCAGTACTTC.

This chain joins TRBV5-1 and TRBJ2-5, with D possibly matching TRBD1 (5 bases). The J call may be in error: the DNA end matches TRBJ2-7 better. This CDR3 has 15 amino acids. From germline, CDR1 is SGHRS and CDR2 YFSETQ. The CDR3 coding sequence is TGCGCCAGCAGCTTGGACAGGATGCCCTCCTACGAGCAGTACTTC. It specifies CASSLDRMPSYEQYF.